This T cell receptor (beta chain) came from a study of T cell responses to AZD1222 COVID-19 vaccine. Turning to this clone: The junction differs from germline at one of its ends, possibly a read error.

Only in-frame clones appear in the TCRdb table, and some are missing; sequencing was by immunoSEQ multiplex PCR. The sample carries fewer than 120,000 clones, over 75% recorded once. CDR3 size: 13 residues. The germline V gene encodes CDR1 SGHTA and CDR2 FQGTGA. This TCR came from an adult in good health. The chain joins TRBV7-3 to TRBJ1-1; unclear D gene. This specimen consisted of peripheral blood, obtained on day 0 of AZD1222 vaccination. The CDR3, as DNA: TGTGCCAGCAGTTTAACAGTGAACACTGAAGCTTTCTTT. Residues: CASSLTVNTEAFF.